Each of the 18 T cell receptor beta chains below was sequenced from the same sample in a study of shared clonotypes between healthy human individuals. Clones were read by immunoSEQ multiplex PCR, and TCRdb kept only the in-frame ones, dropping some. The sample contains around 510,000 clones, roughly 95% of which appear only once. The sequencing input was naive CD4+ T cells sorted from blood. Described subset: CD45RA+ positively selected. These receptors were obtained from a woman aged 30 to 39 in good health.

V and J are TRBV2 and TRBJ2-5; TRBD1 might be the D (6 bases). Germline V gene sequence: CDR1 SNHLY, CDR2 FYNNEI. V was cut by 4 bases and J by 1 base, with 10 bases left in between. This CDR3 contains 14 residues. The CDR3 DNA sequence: TGTGCCAGCAGTGTTTGGACAGCCCAAGAGACCCAGTACTTC. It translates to CASSVWTAQETQYF.

The CDR3 DNA follows: TGTGCCAGCAGTGAAGAACTAGCGGGGATAAATGAGCAGTTCTTC. This gives the protein CASSEELAGINEQFF. The chain recombines TRBV2 with TRBJ2-1; TRBD2 aligns across 10 bases. CDR1 is SNHLY and CDR2 is FYNNEI in the germline V gene. J gave up 7 bases and V 1 base, and 4 bases lay outside the gene matches. The CDR3 consists of 15 residues.

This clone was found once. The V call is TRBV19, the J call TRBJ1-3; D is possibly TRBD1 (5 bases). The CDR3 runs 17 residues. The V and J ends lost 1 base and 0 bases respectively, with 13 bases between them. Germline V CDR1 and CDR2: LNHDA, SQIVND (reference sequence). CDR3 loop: CASSIVPDSLSGNTIYF. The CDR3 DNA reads TGTGCCAGTAGTATAGTTCCTGACAGCCTCTCTGGAAACACCATATATTTT.

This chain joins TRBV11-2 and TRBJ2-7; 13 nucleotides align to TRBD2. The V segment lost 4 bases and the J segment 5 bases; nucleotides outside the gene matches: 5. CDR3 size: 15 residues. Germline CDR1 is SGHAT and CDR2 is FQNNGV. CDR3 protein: CASSSGLAGVNEQYF. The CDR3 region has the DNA TGTGCCAGCAGCTCCGGACTAGCGGGAGTGAACGAGCAGTACTTC. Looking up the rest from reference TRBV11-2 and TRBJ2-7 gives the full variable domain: EAGVAQSPRYKIIEKRQSVAFWCNPISGHATLYWYQQILGQGPKLLIQFQNNGVVDDSQLPKDRFSAERLKGVDSTLKIQPAKLEDSAVYLCASSSGLAGVNEQYFGPGTRLTVT.

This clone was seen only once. The CDR3, as DNA: TGCGCCAGCAGCCAAGATAGATGGCGGAAAGACCTTAAAACTAGCACAGATACGCAGTATTTT. Translated, it gives CASSQDRWRKDLKTSTDTQYF. V usage is TRBV4-1 and J usage is TRBJ2-3; no clear D. In germline, CDR1 is MGHRA, CDR2 YSYEKL. V gave up 0 bases and J gave up 0 bases, with 25 bases separating them. The CDR3 is made up of 21 amino acids.

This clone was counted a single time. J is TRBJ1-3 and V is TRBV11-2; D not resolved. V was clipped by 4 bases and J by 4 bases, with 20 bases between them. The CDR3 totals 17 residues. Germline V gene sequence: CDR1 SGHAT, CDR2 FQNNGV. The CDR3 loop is CASSSGQNHYSGNTIYF. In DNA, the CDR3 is TGTGCCAGCAGCTCGGGCCAGAACCACTATTCAGGAAACACCATATATTTT.

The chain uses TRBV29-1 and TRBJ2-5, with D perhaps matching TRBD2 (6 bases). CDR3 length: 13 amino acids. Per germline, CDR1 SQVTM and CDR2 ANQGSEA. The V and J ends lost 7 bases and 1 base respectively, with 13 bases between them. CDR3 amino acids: CSALGTLQETQYF. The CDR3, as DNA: TGCAGCGCCCTGGGGACTCTCCAAGAGACCCAGTACTTC.

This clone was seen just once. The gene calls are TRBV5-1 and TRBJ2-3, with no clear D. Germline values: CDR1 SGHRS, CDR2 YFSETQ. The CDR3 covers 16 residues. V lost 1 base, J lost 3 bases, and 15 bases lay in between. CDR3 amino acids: CASSLSGTGSTDTQYF. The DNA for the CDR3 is TGCGCCAGCAGCTTGTCAGGCACCGGTAGTACAGATACGCAGTATTTT.

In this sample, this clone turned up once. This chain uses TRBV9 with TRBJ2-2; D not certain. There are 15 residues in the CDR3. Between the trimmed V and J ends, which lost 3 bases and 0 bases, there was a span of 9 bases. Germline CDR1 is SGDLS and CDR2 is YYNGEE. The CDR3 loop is CASSAFSSNTGELFF. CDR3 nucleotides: TGTGCCAGCAGCGCCTTTAGCTCGAACACCGGGGAGCTGTTTTTT.

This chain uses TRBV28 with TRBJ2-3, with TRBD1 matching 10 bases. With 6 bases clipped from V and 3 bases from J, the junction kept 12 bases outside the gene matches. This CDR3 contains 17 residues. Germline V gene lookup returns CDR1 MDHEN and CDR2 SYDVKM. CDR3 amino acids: CASRSDRGLRATDTQYF. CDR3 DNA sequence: TGTGCCAGCAGATCAGACAGGGGGCTCCGGGCTACAGATACGCAGTATTTT.

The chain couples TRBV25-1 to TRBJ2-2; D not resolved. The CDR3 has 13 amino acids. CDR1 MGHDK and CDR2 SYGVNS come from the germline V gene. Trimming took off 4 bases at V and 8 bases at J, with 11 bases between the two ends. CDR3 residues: CASSGLVGGELFF. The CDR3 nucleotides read TGTGCCAGCAGTGGATTAGTTGGGGGGGAGCTGTTTTTT. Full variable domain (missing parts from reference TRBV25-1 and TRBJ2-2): EADIYQTPRYLVIGTGKKITLECSQTMGHDKMYWYQQDPGMELHLIHYSYGVNSTEKGDLSSESTVSRIRTEHFPLTLESARPSHTSQYLCASSGLVGGELFFGEGSRLTVL.

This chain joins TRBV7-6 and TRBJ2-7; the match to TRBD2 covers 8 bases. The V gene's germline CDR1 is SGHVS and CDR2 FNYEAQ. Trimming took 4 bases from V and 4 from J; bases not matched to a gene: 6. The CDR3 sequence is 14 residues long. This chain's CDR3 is CASSSSSGSYEQYF. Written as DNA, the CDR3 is TGTGCCAGCAGCTCTTCTAGCGGGTCGTACGAGCAGTACTTC.

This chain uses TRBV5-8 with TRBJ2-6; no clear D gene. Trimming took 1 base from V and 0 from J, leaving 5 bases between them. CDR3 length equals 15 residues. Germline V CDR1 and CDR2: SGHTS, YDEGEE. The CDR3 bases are TGTGCCAGCAGCTTGAGAGTCTCTGGGGCCAACGTCCTGACTTTC. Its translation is CASSLRVSGANVLTF.

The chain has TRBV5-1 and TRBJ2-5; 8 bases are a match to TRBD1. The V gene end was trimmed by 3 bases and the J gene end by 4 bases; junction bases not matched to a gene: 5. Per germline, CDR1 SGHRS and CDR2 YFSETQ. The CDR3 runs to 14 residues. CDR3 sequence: CASSWTGSRETQYF. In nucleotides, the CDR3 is TGCGCCAGCAGCTGGACAGGGTCGCGAGAGACCCAGTACTTC.

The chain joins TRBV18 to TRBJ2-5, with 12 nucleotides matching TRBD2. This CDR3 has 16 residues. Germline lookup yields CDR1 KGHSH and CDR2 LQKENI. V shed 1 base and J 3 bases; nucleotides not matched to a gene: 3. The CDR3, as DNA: TGTGCCAGCTCACCACAACGACTAGCGGGAGAAGAGACCCAGTACTTC. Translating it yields CASSPQRLAGEETQYF.

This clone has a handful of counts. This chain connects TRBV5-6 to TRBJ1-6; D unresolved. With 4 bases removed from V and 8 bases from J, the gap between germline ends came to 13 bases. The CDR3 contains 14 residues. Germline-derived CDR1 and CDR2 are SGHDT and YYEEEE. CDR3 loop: CASSRTPWDSPLHF. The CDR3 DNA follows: TGTGCCAGCAGCCGGACCCCCTGGGATTCACCCCTCCACTTT.

CDR3 nucleotides: TGTGCCAGCTCACCCTACGAGAGTAGCACAGATACGCAGTATTTT. It codes for CASSPYESSTDTQYF. The chain has TRBV18 and TRBJ2-3; D remains ambiguous. V lost 3 bases, J lost 0 bases, and 10 bases lay in between. The CDR3 runs to 15 residues. Per the germline V gene, CDR1 is KGHSH and CDR2 is LQKENI.

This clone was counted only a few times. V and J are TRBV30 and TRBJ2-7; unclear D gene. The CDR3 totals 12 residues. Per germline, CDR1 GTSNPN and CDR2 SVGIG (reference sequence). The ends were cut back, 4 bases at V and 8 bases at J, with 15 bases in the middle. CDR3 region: CAWTLDRGQQYF. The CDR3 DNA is TGTGCCTGGACCCTCGACCGCGGACAGCAGTACTTC.